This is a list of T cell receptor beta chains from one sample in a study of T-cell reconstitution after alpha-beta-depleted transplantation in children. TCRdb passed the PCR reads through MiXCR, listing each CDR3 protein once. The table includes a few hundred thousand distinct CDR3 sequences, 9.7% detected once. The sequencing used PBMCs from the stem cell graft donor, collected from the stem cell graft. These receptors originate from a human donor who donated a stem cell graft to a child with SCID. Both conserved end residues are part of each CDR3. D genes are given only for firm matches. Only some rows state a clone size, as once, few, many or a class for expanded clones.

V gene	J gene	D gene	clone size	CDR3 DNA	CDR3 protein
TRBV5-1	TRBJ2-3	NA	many	TGCGCCAGCAGCTTGGTACTGGCTCGGACAGATACGCAGTATTTT	CASSLVLARTDTQYF
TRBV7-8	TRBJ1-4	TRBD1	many	TGTGCCAGCAGCGGGAGGGGACAGCCCGTCGAAAAACTGTTTTTT	CASSGRGQPVEKLFF
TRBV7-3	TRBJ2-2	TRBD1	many	TGTGCCAGCAGCTCTCACAGGGGCCCGAACACCGGGGAGCTGTTTTTT	CASSSHRGPNTGELFF
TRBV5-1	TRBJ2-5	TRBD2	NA	TGCGCCAGCAGCTCGAAACCCAGCGGGGGGGCCAGAAATTGGAGAGAGACCCAGTACTTC	CASSSKPSGGARNWRETQYF
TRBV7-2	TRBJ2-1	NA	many	TGTGCCAGCAGCTTAACGGGGTGGGAGCAGTTCTTC	CASSLTGWEQFF
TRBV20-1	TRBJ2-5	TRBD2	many	TGCAGTGCTAACCGGGACTGGGAGGGGACCCAGTACTTC	CSANRDWEGTQYF
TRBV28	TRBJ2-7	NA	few	TGTGCCAGCAGGTGGGCTGGTGGGAACGAGCAGTACTTC	CASRWAGGNEQYF
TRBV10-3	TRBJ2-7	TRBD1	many	TGTGCCATCAGTCGTCCGGGACAGGGATCCTACGAGCAGTACTTC	CAISRPGQGSYEQYF
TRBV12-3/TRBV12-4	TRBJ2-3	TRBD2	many	TGTGCCAGCAGAAGACTAGCGTCCCGCACAGATACGCAGTATTTT	CASRRLASRTDTQYF
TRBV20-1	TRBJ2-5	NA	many	TGCAGTGCAACAACTCGTATACTCGGGGAGACCCAGTACTTC	CSATTRILGETQYF
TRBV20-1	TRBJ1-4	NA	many	TGCAGTGTAAGGGCAACTAATGAAAAACTGTTTTTT	CSVRATNEKLFF
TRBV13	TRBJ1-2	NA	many	TGTGCCAGCAGCCCCAGGGCTAACTATGGCTACACCTTC	CASSPRANYGYTF
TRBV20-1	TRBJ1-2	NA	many	TGCAGTGCTAGAAAGGGGGGGGACGGGGGCTACACCTTC	CSARKGGDGGYTF
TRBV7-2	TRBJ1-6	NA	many	TGTGCCAGCAGCTTAGCAGGGGGATCGAATTCACCCCTCCACTTT	CASSLAGGSNSPLHF
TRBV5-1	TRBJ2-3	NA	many	TGCGCCAGCAAGGAATACAGCACAGATACGCAGTATTTT	CASKEYSTDTQYF
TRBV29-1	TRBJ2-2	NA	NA	TGCAGCGTCCCGGACCTAACCGGGGAGCTGTTTTTT	CSVPDLTGELFF
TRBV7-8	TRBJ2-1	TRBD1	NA	TGTGCCAGCGGAGAAATCGGGGACAGGGCCTACAATGAGCAGTTCTTC	CASGEIGDRAYNEQFF
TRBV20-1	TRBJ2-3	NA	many	TGCAGTGCTACAATAGATACGCAGTATTTT	CSATIDTQYF
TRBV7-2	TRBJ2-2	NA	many	TGTGCCAGCAGCTTAGCTCAACAGGCCAAATACACCGGGGAGCTGTTTTTT	CASSLAQQAKYTGELFF
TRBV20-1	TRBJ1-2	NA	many	TGCAGTGCTAGAGATCCTCGGGACACATGGGGTGGCTACACCTTC	CSARDPRDTWGGYTF
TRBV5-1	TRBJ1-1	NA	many	TGCGCCAGCAGCGGAGCGGCGGGAAACACTGAAGCTTTCTTT	CASSGAAGNTEAFF
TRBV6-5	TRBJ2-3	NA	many	TGTGCCAGCAGCCGCCCCAATCAGCTTGGGGCGCAGTATTTT	CASSRPNQLGAQYF
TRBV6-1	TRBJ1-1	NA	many	TGTGCCAGCACCCGCGACGGGGGAACTGAAGCTTTCTTT	CASTRDGGTEAFF
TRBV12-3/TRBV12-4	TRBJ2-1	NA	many	TGTGCCAGCAGTTTAGGGGGGGCGAGCGAGCAGTTCTTC	CASSLGGASEQFF
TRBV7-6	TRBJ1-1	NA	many	TGTGCCAGCAGCTTAGGAAGCTATTCGGGACCAGGTGGGGCGAGCACTGAAGCTTTCTTT	CASSLGSYSGPGGASTEAFF
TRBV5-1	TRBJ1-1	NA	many	TGCGCCAGCAGCCGACAGGTCTCCATGAACACTGAAGCTTTCTTT	CASSRQVSMNTEAFF
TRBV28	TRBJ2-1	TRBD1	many	TGTGCCAGCAGTTCAGTTCTCGGACAGGGCCCTACCTCCTACAATGAGCAGTTCTTC	CASSSVLGQGPTSYNEQFF
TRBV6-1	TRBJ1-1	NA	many	TGTGCCAGCACCCTGGAAGCAGCAGGGCGGGGGAACACTGAAGCTTTCTTT	CASTLEAAGRGNTEAFF
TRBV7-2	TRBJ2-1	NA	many	TGTGCCAGCAGCTTCACAAGCTACAATGAGCAGTTCTTC	CASSFTSYNEQFF
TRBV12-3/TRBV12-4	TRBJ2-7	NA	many	TGTGCCAGCACCCTGGGACTGCCGTTCTCCTACGAGCAGTACTTC	CASTLGLPFSYEQYF
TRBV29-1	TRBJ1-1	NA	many	TGCAGCTCCTGGGGGTTGAACACTGAAGCTTTCTTT	CSSWGLNTEAFF
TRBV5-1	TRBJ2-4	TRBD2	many	TGCGCCAGCAGCTCGTTTAGCGGGGGAGGAAACATTCAGTACTTC	CASSSFSGGGNIQYF
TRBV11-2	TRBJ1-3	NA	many	TGTGCCAGCAGCTTAGAATACTCTGGAAACACCATATATTTT	CASSLEYSGNTIYF
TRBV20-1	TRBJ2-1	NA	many	TGCAGTGCTAGTGGTAGCGACGTCTCCTACAATGAGCAGTTCTTC	CSASGSDVSYNEQFF
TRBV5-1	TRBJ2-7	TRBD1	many	TGCGCCAGCAGCTTGTATTGGGACAGACCGACCTACGAGCAGTACTTC	CASSLYWDRPTYEQYF
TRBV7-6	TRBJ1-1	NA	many	TGTGCCAGCAGCTTAGCGGCGAACACTGAAGCTTTCTTT	CASSLAANTEAFF
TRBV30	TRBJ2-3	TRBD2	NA	TGTGCCTGGAGTGAAACGACTAGCGGCCTCACAGATACGCAGTATTTT	CAWSETTSGLTDTQYF
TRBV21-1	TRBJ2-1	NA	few	TGTGCCGGCTCGAGTCTCAAAGGGGGGTCCCGGGACGAGGACAATGAGCAGTTCTTC	CAGSSLKGGSRDEDNEQFF
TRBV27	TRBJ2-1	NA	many	TGTGCCAGCAGTCCCCTTGGCGGGGAGTACAATGAGCAGTTCTTC	CASSPLGGEYNEQFF
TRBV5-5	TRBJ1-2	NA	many	TGTGCCAGCAGCCCTAGGGACTCCGGTGGCTACACCTTC	CASSPRDSGGYTF
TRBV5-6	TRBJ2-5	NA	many	TGTGCCAGCAGCACCCGGGGGTATACTCAAGAGACCCAGTACTTC	CASSTRGYTQETQYF
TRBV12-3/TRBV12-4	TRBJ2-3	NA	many	TGTGCCAGCAGTCCTAGGGGGGGGGGCACCGATACGCAGTATTTT	CASSPRGGGTDTQYF
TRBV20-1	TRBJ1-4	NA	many	TGCAGTGCTAGATCCGACGGGGGATTCGATGAAAAACTGTTTTTT	CSARSDGGFDEKLFF
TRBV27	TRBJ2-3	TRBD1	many	TGTGCCAGCGGGCTCGACAGGGCCAGCACAGATACGCAGTATTTT	CASGLDRASTDTQYF
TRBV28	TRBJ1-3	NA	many	TGTGCCAGCAGTTTGAGGTTCTGGAAGAGCTCTGGAAACACCATATATTTT	CASSLRFWKSSGNTIYF
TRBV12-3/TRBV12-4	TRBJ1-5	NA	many	TGTGCCAGCAGCCAGAACCGGGACGGCAATCAGCCCCAGCATTTT	CASSQNRDGNQPQHF
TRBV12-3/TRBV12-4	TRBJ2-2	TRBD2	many	TGTGCCAGCAGGCAACTAGCGGGGGGGAGGTACGGGGAGCTGTTTTTT	CASRQLAGGRYGELFF